Given below is one T cell receptor (beta chain) in context. What it binds is not known. PCR was performed using 60 Vbeta and 13 Jbeta primers. TCRdb keeps only in-frame clones here, not all; method: immunoSEQ multiplex PCR. The table records tens of thousands of clones, roughly 72% of them present only once. The data were taken from a study of cytomegalovirus exposure and HLA in healthy donors. Study-wide results and caveats: It was reportedly the case that the classifier diagnosed cytomegalovirus status with high specificity and sensitivity. Whilst most TCR sequences proved rare, a subset of public TCRs occurred across many donors.

This sequence was found in a middle-aged man in good health and CMV-seropositive. The sequencing input was PBMCs.

The CDR3 protein is CASSPGQGGSYTF. The CDR3 DNA is TGTGCCAGCTCACCAGGACAGGGTGGGAGCTACACCTTC. V gene TRBV18 combines with J gene TRBJ1-2; 8 bases fit TRBD1. CDR1 is KGHSH and CDR2 is LQKENI in the germline V gene. The CDR3 loop spans 13 amino acids. The trim removed 2 bases at V and 9 bases at J, leaving 5 bases unmatched. The full variable domain, completed using reference TRBV18 and TRBJ1-2, is NAGVMQNPRHLVRRRGQEARLRCSPMKGHSHVYWYRQLPEEGLKFMVYLQKENIIDESGMPKERFSAEFPKEGPSILRIQQVVRGDSAAYFCASSPGQGGSYTFGSGTRLTVV.